The 27 T cell receptor beta chains in this list originate from one sample, sequenced in a study of T-cell memory formation after mild COVID-19 (dated by TCRdb to about 2021). Libraries were constructed by 5' RACE. This sample was sequenced with an Illumina NovaSeq 6000. TCRdb passed the public sequencing reads through fastp at Q25 and MiXCR, retaining productive beta sequences. CDR3 protein duplicates are merged, each entry listing the most common genes and DNA. This sample is represented by 55,000 to 75,000 distinct CDR3 sequences; about a quarter of them were singletons. Roughly 44% of the sample rests with the top ten. The specimen was PBMCs or a T cell subset sorted from them (not recorded which). Receptors originate from a man in his late teens or twenties who had mild COVID-19 (a few samples of this study predate the infection). The sample titles of this study are shuffled in the database, so cell type and time point are left out; the donor was told from shared clones.

The V call is TRBV4-1, the J call TRBJ2-3, with TRBD2 matching 11 bases. V lost 7 bases and J lost 6; bases outside the gene matches: 9. Germline CDR1 and CDR2: MGHRA and YSYEKL. The CDR3 has 15 residues. This CDR3 reads CASTLAGGSKDTQYF. In nucleotides, the CDR3 is TGCGCCAGCACCTTAGCGGGGGGGAGTAAGGATACGCAGTATTTT.

About this clonotype itself: An end of the junction differs from the germline gene, which may be a read error. The chain joins TRBV27 to TRBJ2-1, with TRBD2 identical over 11 bases. Germline CDR1 reads MNHEY; CDR2 reads SMNVEV (reference sequence). This CDR3 is built from 15 residues. For the CDR3, the DNA is TGTGCCAGCAGAACCGGGACTAGCGGATACAATGAGAAGTTCTTC. Its translation is CASRTGTSGYNEKFF.

This rearrangement joins TRBV11-1 to TRBJ2-3; D gene unclear. The germline V gene has CDR1 SGHAT and CDR2 FQDESV (reference sequence). The CDR3 has 14 amino acids. Deletions cut 4 bases from V and 3 bases from J, with 11 bases between. The CDR3 here is CASSSPSGTDTQYF. The CDR3 coding sequence is TGTGCCAGCAGCTCCCCCTCTGGTACAGATACGCAGTATTTT.

The chain recombines TRBV11-2 with TRBJ2-5; no definite D call. Germline V lookup: CDR1 SGHAT, CDR2 FQNNGV. V was pared by 5 bases and J by 0 bases, with 10 bases between. The CDR3 contains 14 residues. CDR3 bases: TGTGCCAGCAGCCGTACTACGAACCAAGAGACCCAGTACTTC. Protein sequence: CASSRTTNQETQYF. Supplemented by reference TRBV11-2 and TRBJ2-5, the full variable domain reads EAGVAQSPRYKIIEKRQSVAFWCNPISGHATLYWYQQILGQGPKLLIQFQNNGVVDDSQLPKDRFSAERLKGVDSTLKIQPAKLEDSAVYLCASSRTTNQETQYFGPGTRLLVL.

This sequence joins TRBV6-5 and TRBJ1-3; D is unresolved. Germline CDR1 and CDR2: MNHEY and SVGAGI. The CDR3 loop spans 13 amino acids. Trimming shortened V by 0 bases and J by 8 bases, and 8 bases separated the two germline ends. The CDR3 DNA is TGTGCCAGCAGTTACTCGAATGGGGACACCATATATTTT. Amino acid sequence: CASSYSNGDTIYF.

V is TRBV5-5 and J is TRBJ1-2, with 7 bases matching TRBD1. The J segment lost 1 base and the V segment lost 2 bases, leaving 11 bases of the junction unmatched. CDR3 size: 17 residues. Germline V CDR1 and CDR2: SGHKS, YYEKEE (reference sequence). CDR3 coding DNA: TGTGCCAGCAGCTTTTGGAGGGGGCCGGAGAATAACTATGGCTACACCTTC. Protein: CASSFWRGPENNYGYTF.

The table lists this clonotype with a few counts. The chain combines TRBV13 with TRBJ2-1; TRBD1 matches at 9 bases. The CDR3 extends over 15 amino acids. Germline-derived CDR1 and CDR2 are PRHDT and FYEKMQ (reference sequence). Germline trimming cut 4 bases from V and 8 bases from J; bases unmatched to any gene: 9. The CDR3 region has the DNA TGTGCCAGCAGCTCCCGGGACAGGGTCTCCGATGAGCAGTTCTTC. Translated: CASSSRDRVSDEQFF.

The CDR3, as DNA: TGTGCCAGCAGTGCACGATCCGGGACAGGGGCTTCCGGCTACACCTTC. Amino acids: CASSARSGTGASGYTF. The gene calls are TRBV6-4 and TRBJ1-2; 10 bases are shared with TRBD1. This CDR3 contains 16 residues. Trimming at V came to 4 bases and at J to 8 bases, leaving 13 bases not matched to a gene. The germline CDR1 and CDR2 sequences are MRHNA and SNTAGT.

This clonotype was counted only a few times. This chain uses TRBV6-5 with TRBJ1-1; D unresolved. CDR3 length equals 13 residues. Trimming cost V 6 bases and J 0 bases, with 8 bases left between them. CDR1 is MNHEY and CDR2 is SVGAGI in the germline V gene. CDR3 coding DNA: TGTGCCAGCAGCCTGGGGATGAACACTGAAGCTTTCTTT. Its translation is CASSLGMNTEAFF.

This clonotype was seen a few times. The CDR3 nucleotides read TGTGCCAGCAGCCACGGACCAAATTCCATGAACACTGAAGCTTTCTTT. Amino acids: CASSHGPNSMNTEAFF. V and J are TRBV4-2 and TRBJ1-1; D is uncertain. Germline V gives CDR1 LGHNA, CDR2 YNFKEQ. Trimming stripped 3 bases from V and 0 bases from J, with 14 bases between. The CDR3 covers 16 residues.

The CDR3 region has the DNA TGCGCCAGCAGCCCCTGGGGGACTAGCGGGGGAGAGACCCAGTACTTC. Its protein is CASSPWGTSGGETQYF. The V call is TRBV4-1, the J call TRBJ2-5; TRBD2 agrees at 14 bases. Per germline, CDR1 MGHRA and CDR2 YSYEKL. Unmatched junction bases numbered 5, after V lost 4 bases and J lost 4 bases. The CDR3 sequence is 16 residues long.

V gene TRBV7-9 combines with J gene TRBJ2-4; TRBD1 aligns across 8 bases. After removal of 5 bases from V and 6 bases from J, the junction contained 6 bases not matched to a gene. This CDR3 region has 14 residues. Per the germline V gene, CDR1 is SEHNR and CDR2 is FQNEAQ (reference sequence). This CDR3 is CASSPRQGRNIQYF. The CDR3 DNA reads as TGTGCCAGCAGCCCCCGACAGGGGAGAAACATTCAGTACTTC.

This clonotype was observed a single time. The CDR3 loop is CASSLKAGGSGYTF. CDR3 nucleotide sequence: TGTGCCAGCAGCTTAAAGGCAGGGGGAAGTGGCTACACCTTC. The genes are TRBV7-3 and TRBJ1-2, with TRBD1 identical over 7 bases. The CDR3 consists of 14 residues. Trimming removed 1 base from V and 7 bases from J; junction bases left unmatched: 6. Germline CDR1 reads SGHTA; CDR2 reads FQGTGA.

This chain connects TRBV11-2 to TRBJ2-3; 12 nucleotides align to TRBD2. This CDR3 comprises 16 residues. V was clipped by 5 bases and J by 2 bases; unmatched bases: 5. The germline CDR1 and CDR2 sequences are SGHAT and FQNNGV. CDR3 nucleotides: TGTGCCAGCAGCCCCCGGACTAGCGGGGTCACAGATACGCAGTATTTT. Translated, it gives CASSPRTSGVTDTQYF.

In its sample, this clonotype was seen a few times. Germline is not matched at one junction end, which may reflect a read error. The chain employs TRBV27 and TRBJ2-7, with D possibly being TRBD1 or TRBD2 (5 bases each). CDR3 length equals 15 residues. Looked up from germline, CDR1 is MNHEY and CDR2 is SMNVEV (reference sequence). The CDR3 DNA is TGTGCCAGCAGTACCAGGGACGGGCCCTCCCACGAGCAGTACTTC. Its translation is CASSTRDGPSHEQYF.

The gene calls are TRBV6-2 or TRBV6-3 and TRBJ2-7; D remains ambiguous. This CDR3 is built from 11 residues. Germline-derived CDR1 and CDR2 are MNHEY and SVGEGT. V lost 4 bases, J lost 7 bases, and 8 bases lay in between. DNA of the CDR3: TGTGCCAGCAGTTCCGGATGGGAGCAGTACGTC. This sequence encodes CASSSGWEQYV.

This chain joins TRBV7-7 and TRBJ2-2, with 10 positions matching TRBD2. The CDR3 totals 17 residues. From germline, CDR1 is SSHAT and CDR2 FNYEAQ (reference sequence). V was clipped by 2 bases and J by 8 bases; unmatched bases: 11. The CDR3 nucleotides read TGTGCCAGCAGCTTAAGTGTGGCTAGCGGGGGAGAAGGGGAGCTGTTTTTT. As protein: CASSLSVASGGEGELFF.

The rearrangement links TRBV27 to TRBJ2-7; 8 bases fit TRBD1. V was clipped by 5 bases and J by 7 bases; unmatched bases: 10. CDR3 size: 14 residues. Germline V gene lookup returns CDR1 MNHEY and CDR2 SMNVEV (reference sequence). CDR3 nucleotides: TGTGCCAGCAGTCTGGGGACAGGTCGTACGGAGCAGTACTTC. Encoded protein: CASSLGTGRTEQYF.

The chain joins TRBV12-3 or TRBV12-4 to TRBJ1-4, with D hard to call. This CDR3 comprises 14 residues. V was clipped by 5 bases and J by 7 bases, with 14 bases between them. This CDR3 is CASSGGSVGEKLFF. CDR3 coding DNA: TGTGCCAGCAGTGGAGGGAGCGTAGGTGAAAAACTGTTTTTT.

This clonotype was seen only a few times. The rearrangement links TRBV4-1 to TRBJ2-1; no clear D. Germline lookup yields CDR1 MGHRA and CDR2 YSYEKL. This CDR3 has 14 amino acids. Trimming pared 7 bases from V and 5 bases from J, leaving 15 bases between. The CDR3 DNA is TGCGCCAGCAACCTGATCGTGTCGGACAATGAGCAGTTCTTC. Translation gives CASNLIVSDNEQFF.

J is TRBJ2-7 and V is TRBV10-3; the match to TRBD2 covers 7 bases. The CDR3 consists of 16 residues. The germline gives CDR1 ENHRY, CDR2 SYGVKD. Trimming at V came to 2 bases and at J to 2 bases, leaving 9 bases not matched to a gene. CDR3 residues: CAISEPMTSRTYEQYF. CDR3 bases: TGTGCCATCAGTGAGCCCATGACTAGCCGAACCTACGAGCAGTACTTC.

This clonotype came up a few times. This chain uses TRBV7-2 with TRBJ2-4, with 9 bases matching TRBD1. Germline lookup yields CDR1 SGHTA and CDR2 FQGNSA. The CDR3 extends over 14 amino acids. V was clipped by 5 bases and J by 6 bases; unmatched bases: 5. CDR3 amino acids: CASSPWTGVNIQYF. The CDR3 DNA reads as TGTGCCAGCAGCCCGTGGACAGGGGTAAACATTCAGTACTTC.

This clonotype was counted a few times. The chain has TRBV29-1 and TRBJ2-1; D call uncertain. Trimming took off 3 bases at V and 1 base at J, with 10 bases between the two ends. The CDR3 is 14 amino acids. From germline, CDR1 is SQVTM and CDR2 ANQGSEA. Here the CDR3 reads CSVEPVMSYNEQFF. The DNA for the CDR3 is TGCAGCGTTGAGCCGGTGATGTCCTACAATGAGCAGTTCTTC.

DNA of the CDR3: TGTGCCAGCAGTTACTCCCCCTACGAGCAGTACGTC. Protein product: CASSYSPYEQYV. The V gene is TRBV6-6, the J gene TRBJ2-7; D is unresolved. Germline CDR1 and CDR2: MNHNY and SVGAGI (reference sequence). V was pared by 0 bases and J by 2 bases, with 2 bases between. This CDR3 has 12 residues.

The chain is built from TRBV12-3 or TRBV12-4 and TRBJ2-7; 7 bases are a match to TRBD1. The CDR3 is 13 amino acids. The V gene end was trimmed by 4 bases and the J gene end by 7 bases; junction bases not matched to a gene: 7. CDR3 in amino acids: CASSSDRVSEQYF. The CDR3 bases are TGTGCCAGCAGTTCTGACAGGGTGAGTGAGCAGTACTTC.

This clonotype was counted only a few times. The rearrangement joins TRBV5-1 to TRBJ2-2, with a tentative D call TRBD1 (6 bases). Trimming removed 0 bases at V and 4 bases at J, with 16 bases between. Per germline, CDR1 SGHRS and CDR2 YFSETQ. The CDR3 runs 17 residues. The CDR3 is CASSLDLVQGSTGELFF. In nucleotides, the CDR3 is TGCGCCAGCAGCTTGGATTTGGTTCAGGGGAGCACCGGGGAGCTGTTTTTT.

In its sample, this clonotype was seen a few times. The gene calls are TRBV7-7 and TRBJ2-1; D unresolved. The germline V gene encodes CDR1 SSHAT and CDR2 FNYEAQ (reference sequence). V gave up 1 base and J gave up 8 bases, with 9 bases separating them. The CDR3 sequence is 13 residues long. CDR3 region: CASSLGPRYEQFF. The CDR3 nucleotides are TGTGCCAGCAGCTTAGGTCCGCGGTATGAGCAGTTCTTC.